The 26 T cell receptor beta chains below come from one sample, sequenced in a study of blood T cell repertoires in COVID-19 (TCRdb year 2020). Receptor amplification or capture employed the immunoSEQ multiplex PCR assay. Drawn from immuneACCESS, this table holds only the in-frame rearrangements with V and J called that TCRdb kept. Clones are partly lost; checked studies trace under half to an unresolved V gene and leave the rest unexplained. The sample table shows roughly 220,000 clones, and 70% to 85% are seen once. Approximately 1.5% of the sample lies in the top ten. Sequenced material: peripheral blood. These receptors were taken from a woman in her thirties or forties who had recovered from COVID-19.

This chain joins TRBV6-1 and TRBJ1-3; maybe TRBD1 (5 bases). The CDR3 extends over 17 amino acids. CDR1 is MNHNS, CDR2 SASEGT, per germline. Trimming removed 0 bases at V and 2 bases at J, with 14 bases between. The CDR3 reads CASSEAPVGATGNTIYF. CDR3 nucleotides: TGTGCCAGCAGTGAAGCTCCCGTAGGGGCGACTGGAAACACCATATATTTT.

This clone was seen more than once but under ten times. The CDR3 loop is CAIQGSSYEQYF. Here the CDR3 DNA reads TGTGCCATACAGGGATCCTCCTACGAGCAGTACTTC. The rearrangement joins TRBV28 to TRBJ2-7, with TRBD1 as a possible D gene (6 bases). V shed 10 bases and J shed 0 bases, with 10 bases lying between them. Germline V gene data show CDR1 as MDHEN and CDR2 as SYDVKM. The length of the CDR3 is 12 residues.

The chain joins TRBV6-5 to TRBJ2-1; 9 bases fit TRBD1. CDR3 length: 13 residues. CDR1 MNHEY and CDR2 SVGAGI come from the germline V gene. J lost 7 bases, V lost 2 bases, and 0 bases had no gene match. The CDR3 sequence is CASSYGTGNEQFF. The CDR3 coding sequence is TGTGCCAGCAGTTACGGGACAGGGAATGAGCAGTTCTTC.

The chain links TRBV4-3 to TRBJ1-1; D possibly corresponds to TRBD1 (5 bases). Germline CDR1 LGHNA, CDR2 YSLEER. This CDR3 has 14 residues. The ends were cut back, 0 bases at V and 5 bases at J, with 10 bases in the middle. Here the CDR3 DNA reads TGCGCCAGCAGCCAAGACGGGGGGAGGACTGAAGCTTTCTTT. Its protein product is CASSQDGGRTEAFF.

CDR3 in DNA: TGTGCCAGCAGCCAAGGGACAGGGGTGGGGACGCCCCAGCATTTT. This gives the protein CASSQGTGVGTPQHF. This sequence joins TRBV3-1 (or the pseudogene TRBV3-2) and TRBJ1-5, with 9 bases aligning to TRBD1. V was clipped by 1 base and J by 9 bases; unmatched bases: 7. Germline CDR1 LGHDT, CDR2 YNNKEL (reference sequence). The CDR3 totals 15 residues.

The chain combines TRBV2 with TRBJ2-7, with D possibly matching TRBD1 (5 bases). The CDR3 spans 17 residues. Germline CDR1 SNHLY, CDR2 FYNNEI. Trimming removed 0 bases at V and 4 bases at J, with 19 bases between. The DNA of the CDR3 is TGTGCCAGCAGTGAAGCGCAGCCGTGGACAATTAATTACGAGCAGTACTTC. This translates into CASSEAQPWTINYEQYF. The full variable domain, in which reference TRBV2 and TRBJ2-7 provide the parts outside the CDR3, is EPEVTQTPSHQVTQMGQEVILRCVPISNHLYFYWYRQILGQKVEFLVSFYNNEISEKSEIFDDQFSVERPDGSNFTLKIRSTKLEDSAMYFCASSEAQPWTINYEQYFGPGTRLTVT.

The chain carries TRBV3-1 (or the pseudogene TRBV3-2) and TRBJ1-4; D uncertain. The CDR3 extends over 15 amino acids. In germline, CDR1 is LGHDT, CDR2 YNNKEL (reference sequence). Trimming took off 3 bases at V and 6 bases at J, with 14 bases between the two ends. The CDR3 region has the DNA TGTGCCAGCAGCCAGGAGGGTTCCAGCCATGAAAAACTGTTTTTT. Translating gives CASSQEGSSHEKLFF.

V is TRBV5-1 and J is TRBJ2-2, with 9 bases matching TRBD2. Germline loops: CDR1 SGHRS, CDR2 YFSETQ. J gave up 0 bases and V 4 bases, and 4 bases lay outside the gene matches. The CDR3 is 16 amino acids. The CDR3 loop is CASSRSSGTNTGELFF. The CDR3 region has the DNA TGCGCCAGCAGCCGTTCTAGCGGGACGAACACCGGGGAGCTGTTTTTT.

This clone was detected once. This sequence joins TRBV6-5 and TRBJ1-2, with D maybe TRBD1 (5 bases). CDR1 and CDR2 (germline): MNHEY, SVGAGI. The V end was cut by 8 bases, the J end by 6 bases, with 13 bases between. CDR3 length: 12 residues. In DNA form, the CDR3 reads TGTGCCAGCGTAGACAGCTCCCATGGCTACACCTTC. Amino acid sequence: CASVDSSHGYTF.

The chain uses TRBV5-1 and TRBJ2-1, with D unresolved. The CDR3 contains 16 residues. Trimming took 0 bases from V and 2 from J, leaving 12 bases between them. Germline CDR1 SGHRS, CDR2 YFSETQ. CDR3 DNA: TGCGCCAGCAGCTTGGACCCGGGTACAACCTACAATGAGCAGTTCTTC. Amino acid sequence: CASSLDPGTTYNEQFF.

The chain has TRBV6-5 and TRBJ2-7; D is possibly TRBD1 (5 bases). CDR1 is MNHEY and CDR2 is SVGAGI in the germline V gene. This CDR3 is 15 amino acids long. V lost 8 bases and J lost 6, with 23 bases in between. The CDR3, as DNA: TGTGCCAGCTGCCGAGGTGTCAGGGAAAGGTGCGAGCAGTACTTC. Its protein product is CASCRGVRERCEQYF.

This clone was detected only a few times. The gene calls are TRBV19 and TRBJ2-1; TRBD1 matches at 7 bases. The CDR3 consists of 14 residues. The V segment lost 6 bases and the J segment 3 bases; nucleotides outside the gene matches: 5. From germline, CDR1 is LNHDA and CDR2 SQIVND (reference sequence). CDR3 region: CASRPRTGYNEQFF. In DNA, the CDR3 is TGTGCCAGTAGACCCCGGACAGGCTACAATGAGCAGTTCTTC.

This clone has only one observation. The chain links TRBV6-5 to TRBJ1-5; D call uncertain. The CDR3 runs 14 residues. V was shortened by 7 bases and J by 6 bases, with 16 bases between the two germline ends. Germline V lookup: CDR1 MNHEY, CDR2 SVGAGI. CDR3: CASTPSGSGQPQHF. For the CDR3, the DNA is TGTGCCAGCACCCCTTCGGGGTCGGGTCAGCCCCAGCATTTT.

J is TRBJ2-1 and V is TRBV19; TRBD2 aligns across 9 bases. The J segment lost 9 bases and the V segment lost 3 bases, leaving 9 bases of the junction unmatched. Per germline, CDR1 LNHDA and CDR2 SQIVND (reference sequence). There are 15 residues in the CDR3. The CDR3 loop reads CASSIMAGGRGEQFF. DNA of the CDR3: TGTGCCAGTAGTATCATGGCGGGGGGGCGTGGTGAGCAGTTCTTC.

The chain uses TRBV5-1 and TRBJ2-7; no firm D call. The V gene lost 5 bases and the J gene lost 0 bases, with 12 bases spanning the gap. Germline assignment: CDR1 SGHRS and CDR2 YFSETQ. The CDR3 is made up of 14 amino acids. CDR3 amino acids: CASRNQASSYEQYF. CDR3 nucleotide sequence: TGCGCCAGCAGGAATCAGGCCAGCTCCTACGAGCAGTACTTC.

In nucleotides, the CDR3 is TGTGCCAGCAGTTCAGACTGGGGGGGTTTCAACTATGGCTACACCTTC. Translating gives CASSSDWGGFNYGYTF. The V and J genes are TRBV28 and TRBJ1-2; tentative D call: TRBD1 (5 bases). Per germline, CDR1 MDHEN and CDR2 SYDVKM. The CDR3 length is 16 residues. The V and J ends lost 4 bases and 2 bases respectively, with 17 bases between them.

The chain links TRBV7-9 to TRBJ2-1, with 9 bases identical to TRBD1. The CDR3 consists of 15 residues. Germline CDR1 and CDR2: SEHNR and FQNEAQ (reference sequence). Trimming removed 3 bases from V and 8 bases from J; junction bases left unmatched: 8. CDR3 region: CASSFFGTGRHEQFF. DNA for the CDR3: TGTGCCAGCAGCTTTTTTGGGACAGGGCGTCATGAGCAGTTCTTC.

The V call is TRBV14, the J call TRBJ1-1; possibly TRBD1 for D (6 bases). This CDR3 is 16 amino acids long. Germline CDR1 and CDR2: SGHDN and FVKESK. V lost 3 bases to trimming and J lost 0 bases, with 14 bases between them. DNA for the CDR3: TGTGCCAGCAGCCAGGGGGCGCGGCGCATGAACACTGAAGCTTTCTTT. It is translated as CASSQGARRMNTEAFF.

This sequence joins TRBV12-5 and TRBJ2-7; no clear D. CDR3 length equals 14 residues. The ends were cut back, 5 bases at V and 1 base at J, with 12 bases in the middle. Germline V gives CDR1 LGHNT, CDR2 FRNRAP. The CDR3 region has the DNA TGTGCTAGTGGTCACCAGGCGCCATCCTACGAGCAGTACTTC. This sequence encodes CASGHQAPSYEQYF.

V usage is TRBV12-3 or TRBV12-4 and J usage is TRBJ1-4; a weak D match, TRBD1 (6 bases). V lost 7 bases to trimming and J lost 4 bases, with 10 bases between them. The CDR3 runs to 13 residues. The CDR3 DNA reads TGTGCCAGCAAAGGACAGTTTAATGAAAAACTGTTTTTT. As protein: CASKGQFNEKLFF.

V and J are TRBV19 and TRBJ1-5, with 9 bases aligning to TRBD1. This CDR3 is built from 14 residues. The trim removed 6 bases at V and 7 bases at J, leaving 7 bases unmatched. Looked up from germline, CDR1 is LNHDA and CDR2 is SQIVND (reference sequence). This CDR3 reads CASSPTGGSQPQHF. Written as DNA, the CDR3 is TGTGCCAGTAGCCCCACAGGGGGCAGCCAGCCCCAGCATTTT.

The chain has TRBV12-5 and TRBJ2-7; 11 bases line up with TRBD1. CDR1 and CDR2 (germline): LGHNT, FRNRAP. Trimming took 3 bases from V and 3 from J; bases not matched to a gene: 4. The CDR3 consists of 15 residues. CDR3 sequence: CASGFGTGGFYEQYF. The DNA for the CDR3 is TGTGCTAGTGGTTTTGGGACAGGGGGGTTCTACGAGCAGTACTTC.

J is TRBJ2-5 and V is TRBV6-5; TRBD1 is a possible D gene (6 bases). The CDR3 sequence is 13 residues long. Germline values: CDR1 MNHEY, CDR2 SVGAGI. With 10 bases removed from V and 1 base from J, the gap between germline ends came to 13 bases. The CDR3 loop is CATQGQLQETQYF. The CDR3 region has the DNA TGTGCCACTCAAGGACAGCTCCAAGAGACCCAGTACTTC.

This sequence joins TRBV6-5 and TRBJ1-1, with a weak D call TRBD1 (5 bases). The V end lost 1 base, the J end lost 4 bases, and 10 bases lay between the germline ends. This CDR3 region has 14 residues. Germline-derived CDR1 and CDR2 are MNHEY and SVGAGI. CDR3: CASSYLGGGTEAFF. Here the CDR3 DNA reads TGTGCCAGCAGTTACTTAGGCGGGGGCACTGAAGCTTTCTTT.

V and J are TRBV18 and TRBJ2-1; 7 bases match TRBD1. The trim removed 8 bases at V and 7 bases at J, leaving 5 bases unmatched. Germline CDR1 KGHSH, CDR2 LQKENI. The CDR3 has 12 residues. This CDR3 is CASHPGGNEQFF. As DNA, the CDR3 is TGTGCCAGCCATCCAGGGGGTAATGAGCAGTTCTTC.

This clone was counted between two and nine times. This chain joins TRBV12-3 or TRBV12-4 and TRBJ1-2, with no clear D. V dropped 6 bases and J dropped 4 bases, with 12 bases sitting between them. The CDR3 sequence is 13 residues long. In nucleotides, the CDR3 is TGTGCCAGCAGCCGAAGCAAAAGCTATGGCTACACCTTC. Protein: CASSRSKSYGYTF.